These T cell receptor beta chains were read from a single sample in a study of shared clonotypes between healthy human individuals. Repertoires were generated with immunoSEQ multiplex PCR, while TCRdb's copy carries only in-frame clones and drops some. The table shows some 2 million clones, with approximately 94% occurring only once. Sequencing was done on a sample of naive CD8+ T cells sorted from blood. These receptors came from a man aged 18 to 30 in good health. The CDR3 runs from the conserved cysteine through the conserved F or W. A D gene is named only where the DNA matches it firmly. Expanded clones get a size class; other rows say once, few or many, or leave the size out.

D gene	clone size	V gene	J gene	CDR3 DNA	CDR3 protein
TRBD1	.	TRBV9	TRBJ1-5	TGTGCCAGCAGCGCGACAGGGTACGGCAATCAGCCCCAGCATTTT	CASSATGYGNQPQHF
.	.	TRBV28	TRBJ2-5	TGTGCCAGCAGTTCCCCCCGGAACTCGCTCGGGGAGACCCAGTACTTC	CASSSPRNSLGETQYF
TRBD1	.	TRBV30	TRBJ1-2	TGTGCCTGGAGTCGACAGGGGGGCCACTATGGCTACACCTTC	CAWSRQGGHYGYTF
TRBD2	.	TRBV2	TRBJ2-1	TGTGCCAGCAGTGAAATGGCGGGGGCCTACAATGAGCAGTTCTTC	CASSEMAGAYNEQFF
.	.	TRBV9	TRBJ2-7	TGTGCCAGCAGCCCAACTAGCTCCTACGAGCAGTACTTC	CASSPTSSYEQYF
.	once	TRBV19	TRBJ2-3	TGTGCCAGTAGTATAGGAATATGGGGCACAGATACGCAGTATTTT	CASSIGIWGTDTQYF
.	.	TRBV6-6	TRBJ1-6	TGTGCCAGCGGGGGGTATTTACTCTATAATTCACCCCTCCACTTT	CASGGYLLYNSPLHF
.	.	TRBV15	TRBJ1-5	TGTGCCACCAGCAGATTAGGACAGTCCAATCAGCCCCAGCATTTT	CATSRLGQSNQPQHF
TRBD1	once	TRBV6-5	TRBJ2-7	TGTGCCAGCAGTTACGTAGGACAGGGGTTCAGCGAGCAGTACTTC	CASSYVGQGFSEQYF
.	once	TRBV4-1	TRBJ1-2	TGCGCCAGCAGTTCCGGGGGGGGCTATGGCTACACCTTC	CASSSGGGYGYTF
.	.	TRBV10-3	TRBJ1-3	TGTGCCGTCGCGGTCGGAAACACCATATATTTT	CAVAVGNTIYF
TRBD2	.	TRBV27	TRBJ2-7	TGTGCCAGCAGTTATAGCGGGGGGCCCAACTACGAGCAGTACTTC	CASSYSGGPNYEQYF
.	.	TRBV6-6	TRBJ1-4	TGTGCCAGCAGTTCACAGGGTTTACTGGGGGAAAAACTGTTTTTT	CASSSQGLLGEKLFF
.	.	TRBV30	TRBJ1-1	TGTGCCTGGGATGAAACCGGGACGGGAGGGACTGAAGCTTTCTTT	CAWDETGTGGTEAFF
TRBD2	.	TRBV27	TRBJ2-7	TGTGCCAGCAGTTACCTAGCGGGAGTCTCTTACGAGCAGTACTTC	CASSYLAGVSYEQYF
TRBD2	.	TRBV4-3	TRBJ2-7	TGCGCCAGCAGCCAAGGGGGACTAGCCGGCTACGAGCAGTACTTC	CASSQGGLAGYEQYF
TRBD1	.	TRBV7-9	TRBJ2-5	TGTGCCAGCAGCCGACTTCCGGGACAGGGGATCGAGACCCAGTACTTC	CASSRLPGQGIETQYF
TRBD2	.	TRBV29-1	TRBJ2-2	TGCAGCGTCGCCGGACTAGCCCCTGGGGCCGGGGAGCTGTTTTTT	CSVAGLAPGAGELFF
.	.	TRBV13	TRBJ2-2	TGTGCCAGCAGCCAAGGGACACTACAGAACACCGGGGAGCTGTTTTTT	CASSQGTLQNTGELFF
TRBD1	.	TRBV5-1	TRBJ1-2	TGCGCCAGCAGGCTGGACAGGGCCGGCACTAACTATGGCTACACCTTC	CASRLDRAGTNYGYTF
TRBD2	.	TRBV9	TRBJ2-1	TGTGCCAGCAGCGTAGAAGAGCGGGGGGCTTACAATGAGCAGTTCTTC	CASSVEERGAYNEQFF
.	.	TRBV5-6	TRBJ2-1	TGTGCCAGCAGCTTATCAGGGGATGAGCAGTTCTTC	CASSLSGDEQFF
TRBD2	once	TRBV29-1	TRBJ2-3	TGCAGCGTAGATAGCGGGAGGGCCGCTACTACAGATACGCAGTATTTT	CSVDSGRAATTDTQYF
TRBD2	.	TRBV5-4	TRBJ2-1	TGTGCCAGCAGCTTGGGGCCGGGAGGTGAGCAGTTCTTC	CASSLGPGGEQFF
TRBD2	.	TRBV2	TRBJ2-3	TGTGCCAGCAGCGCAGACGGAACCGGGACTAGCTACCTAGGTACGCAGTATTTT	CASSADGTGTSYLGTQYF
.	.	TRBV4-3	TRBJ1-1	TGCGCCAGCAGCCAAGAAATGGGTATGAACACTGAAGCTTTCTTT	CASSQEMGMNTEAFF
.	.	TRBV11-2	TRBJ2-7	TGTGCCAGCAGCTTACAGGGCTCCGTCCACGAGCAGTACTTC	CASSLQGSVHEQYF
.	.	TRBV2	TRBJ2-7	TGTGCCAGCAGTGCTTGGGGGGTTGTGGCGCAGTACTTC	CASSAWGVVAQYF
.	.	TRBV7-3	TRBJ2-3	TGTGCCAGCAGCATTGGGGTGGCCACAGATACGCAGTATTTT	CASSIGVATDTQYF
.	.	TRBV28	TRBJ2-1	TGTGCCAGCAGTTTACTGGGTAATGAGCAGTTCTTC	CASSLLGNEQFF
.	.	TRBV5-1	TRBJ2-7	TGCGCCAGCAGCCCCGACAGTCCCTACGAGCAGTACTTC	CASSPDSPYEQYF
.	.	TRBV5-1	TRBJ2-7	TGCGCCAGCAGCTACCGACAGGAGTACGAGCAGTACTTC	CASSYRQEYEQYF
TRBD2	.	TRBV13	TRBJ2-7	TGTGCCAGCAGCCCAGCGGGGAACTCCTACGAGCAGTACTTC	CASSPAGNSYEQYF
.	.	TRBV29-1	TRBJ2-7	TGCAGCTTCACCGGGGGCTCCTACGAGCAGTACTTC	CSFTGGSYEQYF
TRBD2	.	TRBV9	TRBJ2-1	TGTGCCAGCAGCGTTAGCGGGACCCGGAGCAATGAGCAGTTCTTC	CASSVSGTRSNEQFF
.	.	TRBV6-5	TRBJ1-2	TGTGCCAGCAGTTACAACCCCGCCTATGGCTACACCTTC	CASSYNPAYGYTF
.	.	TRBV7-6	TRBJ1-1	TGTGCCAGCAGCGACGAGGGGGAGGGAGCTTTCTTT	CASSDEGEGAFF
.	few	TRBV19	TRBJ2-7	TGTGCCAGTAGTTACGGCTCCTACGAGCAGTACTTC	CASSYGSYEQYF
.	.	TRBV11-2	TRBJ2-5	TGTGCCAGCAGCCAAACCCTGGAGCAAGAGACCCAGTACTTC	CASSQTLEQETQYF
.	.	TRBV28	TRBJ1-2	TGTGCCAGCACTCCGGCCGTGGGAGGAGCTGGCTACACCTTC	CASTPAVGGAGYTF
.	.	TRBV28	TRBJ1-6	TGTGCCAGCAGTTTACCCTGGACCGAAAGTTCACCCCTCCACTTT	CASSLPWTESSPLHF
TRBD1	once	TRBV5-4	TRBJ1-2	TGTGCCAGCAGCCAGGGGGGAGAGTATGGCTACACCTTC	CASSQGGEYGYTF
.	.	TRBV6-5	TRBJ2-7	TGTGCCAGCAGCCCTCAACCAGGGGCTTCCTACGAGCAGTACTTC	CASSPQPGASYEQYF
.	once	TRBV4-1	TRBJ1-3	TGCGCCAGCAGCCAGACACCGGTCTCTGGGAACACCATATATTTT	CASSQTPVSGNTIYF
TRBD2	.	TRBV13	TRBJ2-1	TGTGCCAGCAGCCTAGGGGGACTAGCGGGCATTGAGCAGTTCTTC	CASSLGGLAGIEQFF
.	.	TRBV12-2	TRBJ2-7	TGTGCAAGTCGCTTAGCCCTAACCGAGGACAGGGACACCTACGAGCAGTACTTC	CASRLALTEDRDTYEQYF
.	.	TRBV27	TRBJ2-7	TGTGCCAGCAGTTCTATCCCCTTCCACGAGCAGTACTTC	CASSSIPFHEQYF
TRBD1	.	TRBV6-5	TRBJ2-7	TGTGCCAGCAGTTACTCGTCAGGGGGAGCCTACGAGCAGTACTTC	CASSYSSGGAYEQYF
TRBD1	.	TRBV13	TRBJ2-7	TGTGCCAGCAGCGACAGGGCGAAGAACTACGAGCAGTACTTC	CASSDRAKNYEQYF
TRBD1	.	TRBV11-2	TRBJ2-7	TGTGCCAGCAGCTTGGGGACAGGGGGTTACGAGCAGTACTTC	CASSLGTGGYEQYF
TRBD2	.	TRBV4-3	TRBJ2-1	TGCGCCAGCAGCCAAGAGCTTGGCGGGAGGATATATGAGCAGTTCTTC	CASSQELGGRIYEQFF
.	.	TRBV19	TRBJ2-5	TGTGCCAGTAGTATTTTGGCGGGACCGCTGGACACCCAGTACTTC	CASSILAGPLDTQYF
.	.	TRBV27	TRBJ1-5	TGTGCCAGCAGTTTATCGGTGGGGGACAATCAGCCCCAGCATTTT	CASSLSVGDNQPQHF
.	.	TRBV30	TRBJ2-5	TGTGCCTGGAGTTTATGGGGGGTTCAAGAGACCCAGTACTTC	CAWSLWGVQETQYF
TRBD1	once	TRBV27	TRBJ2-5	TGTGCCAGCAGTTCCGGGACAGGGGGAATAGAGACCCAGTACTTC	CASSSGTGGIETQYF
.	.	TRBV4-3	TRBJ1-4	TGCGCCAGCAGCCAAACGGCAGGGGCGTGGGAAAAACTGTTTTTT	CASSQTAGAWEKLFF
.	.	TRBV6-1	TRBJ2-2	TGTGCCAGCAGTGAAATGGCAGGGAACACCGGGGAGCTGTTTTTT	CASSEMAGNTGELFF